The 25 T cell receptor beta chains in this list originate from one sample, sequenced in a study of shared clonotypes between healthy human individuals. The method was immunoSEQ multiplex PCR; TCRdb's version includes in-frame clones alone and lacks a portion of them. The profile shows some 550,000 clones, approximately 97% of them singletons. The sample was naive CD4+ T cells sorted from blood. Subset meaning: CD45RA+ positively selected. The receptors were sampled from a woman aged 25 to 45 in good health.

The chain has TRBV28 and TRBJ2-3; unclear D gene. CDR3 length: 16 residues. The germline V and J ends were trimmed by 3 bases and 2 bases, with 15 bases remaining between them. CDR1 and CDR2 from the germline V gene are MDHEN and SYDVKM. This CDR3 reads CASSLKLGTHTDTQYF. In DNA form, the CDR3 reads TGTGCCAGCAGTTTGAAACTTGGAACTCACACAGATACGCAGTATTTT.

V and J are TRBV6-1 and TRBJ2-7, with D hard to call. V dropped 6 bases and J dropped 2 bases, with 11 bases sitting between them. CDR1 and CDR2 (germline): MNHNS, SASEGT. This CDR3 is 13 amino acids long. The chain's CDR3 is CASSHGQTYEQYF. DNA of the CDR3: TGTGCCAGCAGCCACGGTCAAACCTACGAGCAGTACTTC.

This chain links TRBV25-1 with TRBJ2-3, with 11 bases fitting TRBD1. Germline CDR1 is MGHDK and CDR2 is SYGVNS. The ends lost 2 bases at V and 3 bases at J; junction bases unmatched: 7. This CDR3 is built from 17 residues. The CDR3 is CASSETAGTGGTDTQYF. In nucleotides, the CDR3 is TGTGCCAGCAGTGAAACCGCCGGGACAGGGGGAACAGATACGCAGTATTTT.

This sequence joins TRBV2 and TRBJ1-4, with D perhaps TRBD1 (6 bases). This CDR3 region has 13 residues. Germline CDR1 SNHLY, CDR2 FYNNEI. V was clipped by 6 bases and J by 7 bases, with 12 bases between them. The CDR3 here is CASRVPGAEKLFF. CDR3 DNA: TGTGCCAGCAGAGTACCGGGGGCTGAAAAACTGTTTTTT.

Worth noting for this clone: The CDR3 carries no conserved terminal phenylalanine or tryptophan, so it likely arises from a read error. The DNA is omitted, as the CDR3 cannot be located on it reliably, and the CDR3 follows TCRdb's listing. This rearrangement joins TRBV27 to TRBJ2-7; the DNA was not compared with TRBD2, the D call given in the table. The CDR3 is 11 amino acids in total, end residues counted. Germline V CDR1 and CDR2: MNHEY, SMNVEV (reference sequence). CDR3 sequence: CASSLRRDGRL.

The chain carries TRBV9 and TRBJ2-3; D unresolved. This CDR3 is built from 16 residues. Germline CDR1 SGDLS, CDR2 YYNGEE. V lost 3 bases and J lost 1, with 15 bases in between. As DNA, the CDR3 is TGTGCCAGCAGCGGATTGACTCTCTCCCGCACAGATACGCAGTATTTT. It yields the protein CASSGLTLSRTDTQYF.

The chain recombines TRBV7-9 with TRBJ2-1, with TRBD1 matching 10 bases. The CDR3 totals 16 residues. Germline CDR1 SEHNR, CDR2 FQNEAQ (reference sequence). V dropped 5 bases and J dropped 4; count of bases not matched to a gene: 8. The CDR3 DNA reads as TGTGCCAGCAGCGTAGGGACAGGGGCACCGTACAATGAGCAGTTCTTC. It translates to CASSVGTGAPYNEQFF.

The chain is built from TRBV4-1 and TRBJ2-7, with D possibly being TRBD1 or TRBD2 (5 bases each). Trimming removed 4 bases at V and 0 bases at J, with 16 bases between. The germline V gene encodes CDR1 MGHRA and CDR2 YSYEKL. CDR3 length: 16 residues. CDR3 coding DNA: TGCGCCAGCAGCCGTATTGCCGGGACGGCCTCCTACGAGCAGTACTTC. Encoded protein: CASSRIAGTASYEQYF.

J is TRBJ2-1 and V is TRBV28; D possibly corresponds to TRBD1 (6 bases). CDR3 size: 12 residues. Trimming stripped 6 bases from V and 8 bases from J, with 11 bases between. Germline V gene sequence: CDR1 MDHEN, CDR2 SYDVKM. CDR3 sequence (DNA): TGTGCCAGCAGAGAGGGGGTCGATGAGCAGTTCTTC. It yields the protein CASREGVDEQFF.

This chain joins TRBV21-1 and TRBJ2-3; TRBD2, the D gene given by the table, was not confirmed from the DNA. TRBV21-1 is a listed pseudogene. The CDR3 loop spans 16 amino acids. In nucleotides, the CDR3 is TGTGCCAGCAGCAAAGGCCCGCAGCGGAGCACAGATACGCAGTATTTT. It specifies CASSKGPQRSTDTQYF.

The chain uses TRBV5-5 and TRBJ2-7; the D call may be TRBD1 or TRBD2 (5 bases each). CDR3 length: 12 amino acids. The germline CDR1 and CDR2 sequences are SGHKS and YYEKEE (reference sequence). Trimming took 0 bases from V and 9 from J, leaving 10 bases between them. CDR3 loop: CASSLGLGVQYF. CDR3 DNA: TGTGCCAGCAGCTTGGGGCTGGGGGTGCAGTACTTC. Together with reference TRBV5-5 and TRBJ2-7, the CDR3 gives the full variable domain: DAGVTQSPTHLIKTRGQQVTLRCSPISGHKSVSWYQQVLGQGPQFIFQYYEKEERGRGNFPDRFSARQFPNYSSELNVNALLLGDSALYLCASSLGLGVQYFGPGTRLTVT.

V and J are TRBV10-3 and TRBJ2-1; 11 bases match TRBD1. This CDR3 spans 15 amino acids. With 2 bases clipped from V and 5 bases from J, the junction kept 2 bases outside the gene matches. Looked up from germline, CDR1 is ENHRY and CDR2 is SYGVKD. CDR3 sequence: CAISERDRGNNEQFF. CDR3 in DNA: TGTGCCATCAGTGAGCGGGACAGGGGGAACAATGAGCAGTTCTTC.

CDR3 protein: CASSLVGTYNSPLHF. CDR3 DNA: TGTGCCAGCAGCTTAGTCGGGACGTATAATTCACCCCTCCACTTT. The chain has TRBV7-2 and TRBJ1-6; maybe TRBD1 (5 bases). V gave up 1 base and J gave up 4 bases, with 8 bases separating them. The CDR3 contains 15 residues. Germline V lookup: CDR1 SGHTA, CDR2 FQGNSA.

This chain joins TRBV7-3 and TRBJ2-3, with 7 bases that match TRBD1. The germline gives CDR1 SGHTA, CDR2 FQGTGA. The CDR3 has 15 residues. J gave up 3 bases and V 8 bases, and 11 bases lay outside the gene matches. CDR3: CASGTPGQRTDTQYF. CDR3 coding DNA: TGTGCCAGCGGAACCCCGGGACAGAGGACAGATACGCAGTATTTT.

CDR3 nucleotides: TGTGCCAGCAGCTTTTCAGGGGGGAACACTGAAGCTTTCTTT. Translating it yields CASSFSGGNTEAFF. V and J are TRBV11-3 and TRBJ1-1; TRBD1 matches at 7 bases. Germline CDR1 and CDR2: SGHNT and YENEEA. V was pared by 3 bases and J by 1 base, with 2 bases of the junction left unmatched. The CDR3 has 14 residues.

V gene TRBV6-7 combines with J gene TRBJ2-1, with 8 bases aligning to TRBD2. TRBV6-7 qualifies as an ORF whose function is uncertain. This CDR3 spans 17 amino acids. V gave up 0 bases and J gave up 8 bases; unmatched junction bases: 12. The CDR3 DNA is TGTGCCAGCAGTTACTCGGATGGCTTAGCGGGACACGATGAGCAGTTCTTC. Protein sequence: CASSYSDGLAGHDEQFF.

The genes are TRBV18 and TRBJ2-1; D is possibly TRBD1 (6 bases). Trimming removed 3 bases at V and 0 bases at J, with 12 bases between. The germline gives CDR1 KGHSH, CDR2 LQKENI. CDR3 length: 16 residues. In DNA, the CDR3 is TGTGCCAGCTCACCGGGGGCGGCAAGCTCCTACAATGAGCAGTTCTTC. It is translated as CASSPGAASSYNEQFF.

The chain is built from TRBV6-5 and TRBJ2-2; maybe TRBD1 (6 bases). Germline V CDR1 and CDR2: MNHEY, SVGAGI. Trimming stripped 2 bases from V and 3 bases from J, with 10 bases between. CDR3 size: 15 residues. The CDR3 coding sequence is TGTGCCAGCAGTTACGGGGGCGCTGACACCGGGGAGCTGTTTTTT. Translated, it gives CASSYGGADTGELFF.

CDR3: CASSYGRQGGEQYF. Here the CDR3 DNA reads TGTGCCAGCAGCTACGGCCGACAGGGAGGGGAGCAGTACTTC. The V gene is TRBV5-6, the J gene TRBJ2-7; either TRBD1 or TRBD2 may supply D (7 bases each). The CDR3 is 14 amino acids. V lost 3 bases and J lost 7, with 17 bases in between. Looked up from germline, CDR1 is SGHDT and CDR2 is YYEEEE.

The gene calls are TRBV29-1 and TRBJ1-3; the match to TRBD1 covers 9 bases. The CDR3 is 14 amino acids. Germline CDR1 and CDR2: SQVTM and ANQGSEA. J gave up 4 bases and V 6 bases, and 7 bases lay outside the gene matches. The CDR3 coding sequence is TGCAGCGTACTCGGGACAGGGAGAGGAAACACCATATATTTT. It specifies CSVLGTGRGNTIYF.

The V gene is TRBV7-9, the J gene TRBJ1-1; D uncertain. Between the trimmed V and J ends, which lost 1 base and 7 bases, there was a span of 7 bases. Germline V gene sequence: CDR1 SEHNR, CDR2 FQNEAQ (reference sequence). The CDR3 is 12 residues long. As DNA, the CDR3 is TGTGCCAGCAGCTTAGGAATGGATGAAGCTTTCTTT. It codes for CASSLGMDEAFF.

This rearrangement joins TRBV19 to TRBJ2-2, with TRBD1 identical over 10 bases. The CDR3 sequence is 15 residues long. The germline V gene has CDR1 LNHDA and CDR2 SQIVND (reference sequence). Unmatched junction bases numbered 4, after V lost 4 bases and J lost 5 bases. CDR3 in DNA: TGTGCCAGTAGTAAAGACAGGGGGCGTACCGGGGAGCTGTTTTTT. Residues: CASSKDRGRTGELFF. The full variable domain, with the rest looked up from reference TRBV19 and TRBJ2-2, is DGGITQSPKYLFRKEGQNVTLSCEQNLNHDAMYWYRQDPGQGLRLIYYSQIVNDFQKGDIAEGYSVSREKKESFPLTVTSAQKNPTAFYLCASSKDRGRTGELFFGEGSRLTVL.

The chain is built from TRBV29-1 and TRBJ2-3; D may match TRBD1 or TRBD2 (6 bases each). The CDR3 totals 12 residues. Trimming pared 7 bases from V and 2 bases from J, leaving 10 bases between. Germline lookup yields CDR1 SQVTM and CDR2 ANQGSEA. The CDR3 coding sequence is TGCAGCGCCGGGGGCTACACAGATACGCAGTATTTT. Protein sequence: CSAGGYTDTQYF.

V and J are TRBV5-6 and TRBJ2-5; 12 nucleotides agree with TRBD1. Germline loops: CDR1 SGHDT, CDR2 YYEEEE. CDR3 length: 15 amino acids. V dropped 3 bases and J dropped 5; count of bases not matched to a gene: 5. The CDR3 region is CASSWGQGAGETQYF. In nucleotides, the CDR3 is TGTGCCAGCAGCTGGGGACAGGGGGCAGGTGAGACCCAGTACTTC.

The gene calls are TRBV27 and TRBJ1-2; D is perhaps TRBD1 (5 bases). The V end lost 6 bases, the J end lost 7 bases, and 15 bases lay between the germline ends. Germline V lookup: CDR1 MNHEY, CDR2 SMNVEV (reference sequence). The length of the CDR3 is 13 residues. The CDR3, as DNA: TGTGCCAGCAGGTCCGGGGGGAGAGGTGGCTACACCTTC. Amino acid sequence: CASRSGGRGGYTF.